This TCR beta chain was profiled in a study of identical twins. Overall study results and limits: Cross-sectional statistical analysis was relied on for the conclusions, without the same donors being followed. The abundant beta clonotypes from cord blood had fewer insertions, and memory repertoires had none of this.

V was pared by 4 bases and J by 4 bases, with 14 bases between. CDR3 size: 14 residues. From germline, CDR1 is DFQATT and CDR2 SNEGSKA (reference sequence). About this clonotype: The antigen remains unidentified.

Via MiXCR, TCRdb re-called the 5' RACE reads, giving one row per CDR3 protein. The table records fewer than 550,000 distinct CDR3 sequences, roughly an eighth of them present only once. This sample was shared with a second study, whose subject was yellow fever vaccine responses in identical twins.

This TCR was recovered from a woman younger than 35 in good health. The specimen was CD4+ T cells sorted from blood. The chain has TRBV20-1 and TRBJ2-1; D is possibly TRBD2 (6 bases). The CDR3 DNA reads TGCAGTGCTAACGGGAGAGCCTCTTACAATGAGCAGTTCTTC. This sequence encodes CSANGRASYNEQFF.